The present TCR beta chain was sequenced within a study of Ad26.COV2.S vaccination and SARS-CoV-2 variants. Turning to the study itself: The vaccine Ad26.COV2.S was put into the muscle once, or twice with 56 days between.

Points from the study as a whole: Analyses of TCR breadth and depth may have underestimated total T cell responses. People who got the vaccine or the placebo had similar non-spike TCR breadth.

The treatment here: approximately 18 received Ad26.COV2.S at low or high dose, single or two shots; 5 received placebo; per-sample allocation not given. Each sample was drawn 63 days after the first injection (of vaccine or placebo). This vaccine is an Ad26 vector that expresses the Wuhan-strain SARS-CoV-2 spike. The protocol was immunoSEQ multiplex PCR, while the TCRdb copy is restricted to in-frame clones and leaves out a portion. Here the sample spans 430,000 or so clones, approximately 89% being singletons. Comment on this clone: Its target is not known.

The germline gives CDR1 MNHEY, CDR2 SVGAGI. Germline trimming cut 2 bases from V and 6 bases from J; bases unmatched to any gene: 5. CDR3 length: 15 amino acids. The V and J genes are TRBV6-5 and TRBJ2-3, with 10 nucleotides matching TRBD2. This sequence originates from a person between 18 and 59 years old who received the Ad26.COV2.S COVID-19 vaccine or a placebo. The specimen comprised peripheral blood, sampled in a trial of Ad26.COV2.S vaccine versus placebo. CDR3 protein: CASSYLAGDWDTQYF. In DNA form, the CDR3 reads TGTGCCAGCAGTTACCTAGCGGGAGATTGGGATACGCAGTATTTT.